These T cell receptor beta chains were read from a single sample in a study of T cells expressing NK-cell markers. TCRdb reprocessed the 5' RACE reads, with one entry per CDR3 protein and no DNA. The sample includes 550,000 or so distinct CDR3 sequences. Sequenced sample: blood T cells: a sorted CD56 or NKG2C T cell subset, CD4+ or CD8+ T cells, or bulk PBMC T cells (not recorded which). The receptors stem from a man aged 18 to 35 in good health. Each CDR3 is given with its conserved first and last residue.

v_gene: TRBV6-5
j_gene: TRBJ2-1
CDR3aa: CASSYEAGLGYNEQFF

v_gene: TRBV7-9
j_gene: TRBJ2-1
CDR3aa: CASSQQAQLRGNEQFF

v_gene: TRBV20-1
j_gene: TRBJ2-2
CDR3aa: CSATGGASNTGELFF

v_gene: TRBV10-3
j_gene: TRBJ2-5
CDR3aa: CAISEETSVKTQYF

v_gene: TRBV5-1
j_gene: TRBJ2-7
CDR3aa: CASRPGTSATYEQYF

v_gene: TRBV20-1
j_gene: TRBJ2-1
CDR3aa: CSARRSTGGLYNEQFF

v_gene: TRBV18
j_gene: TRBJ2-2
CDR3aa: CASSPPKGEYANTGELFF

v_gene: TRBV5-1
j_gene: TRBJ1-4
CDR3aa: CASSPGGTAATNEKLFF

v_gene: TRBV7-4
j_gene: TRBJ2-7
CDR3aa: CASSLVSQRVSYEQYF

v_gene: TRBV2
j_gene: TRBJ2-5
CDR3aa: CASSVSGTETQYF

v_gene: TRBV7-9
j_gene: TRBJ1-4
CDR3aa: CASSPGQGRANEKLFF

v_gene: TRBV15
j_gene: TRBJ2-1
CDR3aa: CATSRPGTSRNEQFF

v_gene: TRBV5-1
j_gene: TRBJ2-1
CDR3aa: CASSLGRADSEQFF

v_gene: TRBV12-3/TRBV12-4
j_gene: TRBJ2-1
CDR3aa: CASSLAGTSKLFF

v_gene: TRBV5-1
j_gene: TRBJ1-5
CDR3aa: CASSPDRAGQPQHF

v_gene: TRBV29-1
j_gene: TRBJ1-1
CDR3aa: CSARTGGGTEAFF

v_gene: TRBV6-4
j_gene: TRBJ2-1
CDR3aa: CASSLDTSYNEQFF

v_gene: TRBV20-1
j_gene: TRBJ2-7
CDR3aa: CSAGQLSSYEQYF

v_gene: TRBV28
j_gene: TRBJ2-1
CDR3aa: CASSSTLADNEQFF

v_gene: TRBV11-3
j_gene: TRBJ2-3
CDR3aa: CASSLAGVLDTQYF

v_gene: TRBV6-5
j_gene: TRBJ2-7
CDR3aa: CASSSGTAGGPYNEQYF

v_gene: TRBV29-1
j_gene: TRBJ1-1
CDR3aa: CSVGGPGQMNTEAFF

v_gene: TRBV20-1
j_gene: TRBJ2-1
CDR3aa: CSARLGAVDEQFF

v_gene: TRBV28
j_gene: TRBJ1-5
CDR3aa: CASNLRGAGNQPQHF

v_gene: TRBV6-5
j_gene: TRBJ1-2
CDR3aa: CASSYSSLAYGYTF

v_gene: TRBV15
j_gene: TRBJ1-5
CDR3aa: CATSRDHQVMGNQPQHF

v_gene: TRBV7-8
j_gene: TRBJ2-7
CDR3aa: CASSLRASVAYEQYF

v_gene: TRBV7-2
j_gene: TRBJ2-5
CDR3aa: CASSPIGRAETQYF

v_gene: TRBV7-2
j_gene: TRBJ2-3
CDR3aa: CASGRRDTDTQYF

v_gene: TRBV28
j_gene: TRBJ2-7
CDR3aa: CASSSPGPAYEQYF

v_gene: TRBV29-1
j_gene: TRBJ1-4
CDR3aa: CSVDRDGNEKLFF

v_gene: TRBV20-1
j_gene: TRBJ2-1
CDR3aa: CSARDPTSGPYNEQFF

v_gene: TRBV5-1
j_gene: TRBJ2-3
CDR3aa: CASSLAVDRTTDTQYF

v_gene: TRBV29-1
j_gene: TRBJ2-7
CDR3aa: CSVVSAAPSSYEQYF

v_gene: TRBV14
j_gene: TRBJ1-2
CDR3aa: CASSHPSGNYGYTF

v_gene: TRBV4-3
j_gene: TRBJ1-1
CDR3aa: CASSLLDRGTEAFF

v_gene: TRBV10-3
j_gene: TRBJ2-1
CDR3aa: CAISESNIQPTGFF

v_gene: TRBV7-2
j_gene: TRBJ2-3
CDR3aa: CASSLQAGAPDTQYF

v_gene: TRBV19
j_gene: TRBJ2-1
CDR3aa: CASSIVVWRWGLAEDNEQFF

v_gene: TRBV7-6
j_gene: TRBJ2-2
CDR3aa: CASSLEQIFDGELFF

v_gene: TRBV6-5
j_gene: TRBJ2-2
CDR3aa: CASSYVGGNTGELFF